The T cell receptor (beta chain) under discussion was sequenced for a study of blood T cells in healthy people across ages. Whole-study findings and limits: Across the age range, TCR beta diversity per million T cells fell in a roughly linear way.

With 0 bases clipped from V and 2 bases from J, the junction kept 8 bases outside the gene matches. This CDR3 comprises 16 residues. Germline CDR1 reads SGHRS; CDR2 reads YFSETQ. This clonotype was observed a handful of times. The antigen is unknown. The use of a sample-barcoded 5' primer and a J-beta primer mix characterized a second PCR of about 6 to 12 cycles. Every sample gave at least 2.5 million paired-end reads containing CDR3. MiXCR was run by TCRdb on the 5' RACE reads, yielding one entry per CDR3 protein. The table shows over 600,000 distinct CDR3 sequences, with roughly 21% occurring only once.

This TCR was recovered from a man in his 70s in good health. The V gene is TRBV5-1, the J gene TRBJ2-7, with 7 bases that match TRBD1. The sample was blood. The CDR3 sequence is CASSLGPGQIPYEQYF. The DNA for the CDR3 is TGCGCCAGCAGCTTGGGTCCGGGACAGATTCCCTACGAGCAGTACTTC.